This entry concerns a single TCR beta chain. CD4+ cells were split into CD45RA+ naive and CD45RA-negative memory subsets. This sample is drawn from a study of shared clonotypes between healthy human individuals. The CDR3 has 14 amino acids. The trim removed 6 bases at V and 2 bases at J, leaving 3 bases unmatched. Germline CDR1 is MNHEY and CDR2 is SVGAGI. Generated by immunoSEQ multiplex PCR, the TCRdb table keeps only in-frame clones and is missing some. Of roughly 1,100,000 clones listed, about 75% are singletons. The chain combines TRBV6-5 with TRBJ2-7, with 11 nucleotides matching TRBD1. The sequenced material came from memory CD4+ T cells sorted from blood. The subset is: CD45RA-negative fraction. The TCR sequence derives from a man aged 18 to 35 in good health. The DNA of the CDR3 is TGTGCCAGCAGAGGGACAGGGGGGCCCTACGAGCAGTACTTC. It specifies CASRGTGGPYEQYF.